This T cell receptor beta chain is drawn from a study of T-cell memory formation after mild COVID-19. Study-level information: TCR clusters were mostly confined to one donor each.

Study-wide results and limits: Mainly CM and EM harbored the contracting CD4+ clones; mainly EMRA harbored the CD8+ ones.

This clonotype has more than one count but fewer than ten. Antigen specificity is unknown. Constant-segment primers served in 5'RACE that generated TCR alpha and TCR beta cDNA libraries bearing sample barcodes and UMIs. A single record per CDR3 protein comes from TCRdb applying MiXCR to the 5' RACE reads. This repertoire shows around 410,000 distinct CDR3 sequences, about a quarter found once; its top ten account for around 13%. The sequenced sample consisted of PBMCs or a T cell subset sorted from them (not recorded which). The receptor was isolated from an adult woman who had mild COVID-19 (a few samples of this study predate the infection). Cell type and time point are not known.

CDR3 DNA: TGTGCCAGCAGCCCCCTCAGGGGGAGGGCCTACTCAGATACGCAGTATTTT. It specifies CASSPLRGRAYSDTQYF. The rearrangement uses TRBV7-9 and TRBJ2-3; D could derive from TRBD1 or TRBD2 (7 bases each). This CDR3 has 17 amino acids. CDR1 is SEHNR and CDR2 is FQNEAQ in the germline V gene (reference sequence). Trimming pared 5 bases from V and 4 bases from J, leaving 22 bases between.